Detailed here is one T cell receptor beta chain. Its antigen is as yet unknown. The study profiled TCR beta VDJ and CDR3 using genomic DNA as template. TCRdb re-called the reads through MiXCR, storing one row per CDR3 protein. The sample shows more than 150,000 distinct CDR3 sequences, nearly 50% of them seen only once. This sample was taken from a study of CD8+CD57+ T cells in acquired aplastic anemia. Study as a whole: Each DNA sample taken from sorted CD4+ and CD8+ cells came to about 3.4 ug on average.

Sequencing involved patients with CD8+CD57+ cell expansion previously shown by flow cytometry. Blood came from patients not yet given any therapy. The study, taken as a whole, reports: Patients and controls were found to share twenty-nine CD8+ CDR3 sequences.

The sequenced sample consisted of sorted CD4+, CD8+, or CD8+CD57+ T cells (not recorded which) from PBMCs. This TCR came from a human donor with aplastic anemia.

The CDR3 loop reads CASEDRSYEQYF. The CDR3 nucleotides read TGTGCCAGCGAGGACCGTTCCTACGAGCAGTACTTC. This rearrangement joins TRBV6-1 to TRBJ2-7; D is ambiguous. Trimming took 8 bases from V and 1 from J, leaving 9 bases between them. The germline gives CDR1 MNHNS, CDR2 SASEGT. The CDR3 totals 12 residues.